Listed below are T cell receptor beta chains from one sample, sequenced in a study of CXCR3-negative and CXCR3-positive naive CD8 T cells. TCRdb reprocessed the 5' RACE reads; each CDR3 protein has one entry and no DNA is given. This sample's table has over 55,000 distinct CDR3 sequences. Sequences were obtained from memory CD8+ T cells from blood. All receptors derive from a human donor in good health. Some clones in this sample may be carry-over from other donors' samples. CDR3s include the opening cysteine and the closing phenylalanine or tryptophan. Clone sizes are given selectively: once, few, many, or a class where the clone is expanded.

NA,TRBJ1-5,14,TRBV5-8,CASSSRTNNQPQHF
NA,TRBJ1-2,18,TRBV6-5,CASSYSPYPPGQDYGYTF
NA,TRBJ2-5,18,TRBV6-2/TRBV6-3,CASSYMLNLAGEWETQYF
NA,TRBJ2-1,11,TRBV9,CASSVGVEQFF
NA,TRBJ2-2,12,TRBV5-6,CASSSIGGELFF
NA,TRBJ1-4,14,TRBV4-1,CASSQGSRDMKLFF
NA,TRBJ1-1,13,TRBV29-1,CSVAEGTESEAFF
NA,TRBJ2-7,15,TRBV11-3,CASSYGSGASYEQYF
NA,TRBJ2-7,12,TRBV7-8,CASLDRADEQYF
NA,TRBJ1-1,13,TRBV6-5,CASSSGQNTEAFF
NA,TRBJ2-1,14,TRBV7-9,CATTGPPQGYEQFF
NA,TRBJ2-5,14,TRBV6-6,CASSYVSLRETQYF
NA,TRBJ2-5,16,TRBV11-2,CASSEGLAGGSETQYF
NA,TRBJ1-2,16,TRBV6-2/TRBV6-3,CASSSDPDRGFNGYTF
NA,TRBJ2-4,14,TRBV23-1,CARPPGLAGNIQYF
NA,TRBJ1-1,13,TRBV7-9,CASSGQGVTEAFF
NA,TRBJ2-1,14,TRBV19,CATRDPQISHEQFF
NA,TRBJ2-5,14,TRBV7-2,CASSSPEGWDLQYF
NA,TRBJ2-1,16,TRBV11-3,CASSRSGGTDGNEQFF
NA,TRBJ2-1,16,TRBV3-1,CASSPGTSGSYNEQFF
NA,TRBJ1-1,16,TRBV12-3/TRBV12-4,CASSSTDPTFGSEAFF
NA,TRBJ2-1,13,TRBV7-8,CASSRDWYNEQFF
NA,TRBJ2-1,13,TRBV7-9,CASSLQWSTEQFF
NA,TRBJ2-7,15,TRBV29-1,CSVVDPGTPNYEQYF
NA,TRBJ2-7,12,TRBV10-3,CAISELSYEQYF
NA,TRBJ1-2,15,TRBV29-1,CSVETGGGWGYGYTF
NA,TRBJ2-1,14,TRBV7-6,CASSLGGSYNEQFF
NA,TRBJ2-3,13,TRBV29-1,CSVRTVGSDTQYF
medium-sized,TRBJ2-1,14,TRBV20-1,CSAETSGRAFGQFF
NA,TRBJ2-5,13,TRBV7-8,CASSWTGAETQYF
NA,TRBJ2-2,16,TRBV7-2,CASSLTSGSNTGELFF
NA,TRBJ1-4,13,TRBV5-1,CASSFRPGEKLFF
NA,TRBJ1-2,13,TRBV12-3/TRBV12-4,CASRVGQAGGYTF
NA,TRBJ2-1,17,TRBV28,CASSTPGAGSSYNEQFF
NA,TRBJ2-1,13,TRBV27,CASSLGSSVEQFF
NA,TRBJ1-1,15,TRBV21-1,CASSLKAGHNTEAFF
NA,TRBJ2-2,13,TRBV10-2,CARGTSNTGELFF
NA,TRBJ2-7,17,TRBV3-1,CASSPHPAGDFSYEQYF
NA,TRBJ1-1,13,TRBV18,CASSLYGGPEAFF
NA,TRBJ1-1,12,TRBV30,CAWTVENTEAFF
NA,TRBJ1-2,14,TRBV27,CASSLGISVDGYTF
NA,TRBJ1-1,14,TRBV6-2/TRBV6-3,CASSSRQLNTEAFF
NA,TRBJ1-3,16,TRBV9,CASSPTSDSSGNTIYF
NA,TRBJ1-2,14,TRBV29-1,CSVEDSTHVYGYTF
NA,TRBJ2-5,16,TRBV10-3,CAIRRGQGAVGETQYF
NA,TRBJ1-1,15,TRBV10-3,CAISPGEGLSSEAFF
NA,TRBJ1-5,13,TRBV12-5,CASGFGPNQPQHF
NA,TRBJ2-1,14,TRBV6-4,CASSRQGSLDEQFF
NA,TRBJ2-2,14,TRBV29-1,CSVAGQPNTGELFF
NA,TRBJ2-1,17,TRBV6-6,CASSYPGGSDTYNEQFF
NA,TRBJ2-7,13,TRBV11-1,CASSPRLNYEQYF
NA,TRBJ1-1,14,TRBV9,CASSETTGYTEAFF
NA,TRBJ2-7,14,TRBV9,CASSVAEGANEQYF
medium-sized,TRBJ2-3,16,TRBV6-4,CASSDLAGGDTDTQYF
NA,TRBJ2-1,14,TRBV29-1,CSVTGTMLYNEQFF
NA,TRBJ2-6,17,TRBV20-1,CSATPSGSYSGANVLTF
NA,TRBJ1-1,13,TRBV29-1,CSAPGQENTEAFF
NA,TRBJ2-1,16,TRBV20-1,CSARDLADVSYNEQFF
NA,TRBJ2-7,15,TRBV5-6,CASSSGLAGSYEQYF
NA,TRBJ2-3,15,TRBV12-5,CASGSDSLSADTQYF